This entry lists 16 T cell receptor beta chains sequenced from one sample in a study of shared clonotypes between healthy human individuals. Using immunoSEQ multiplex PCR, the repertoire was profiled, and TCRdb retains in-frame clones only, with some absent. The sample includes approximately 1,500,000 clones, over 95% of them seen just once. The sequenced sample was naive CD4+ T cells sorted from blood. Subset defined: CD45RA+ positively selected. The receptors shown here come from a man aged 25-45 years in good health.

The gene calls are TRBV5-6 and TRBJ2-7; D is perhaps TRBD2 (5 bases). V was cut by 5 bases and J by 2 bases, with 17 bases left in between. The germline gives CDR1 SGHDT, CDR2 YYEEEE. The CDR3 spans 15 residues. CDR3 amino acids: CASSGLDAGAYEQYF. Here the CDR3 DNA reads TGTGCCAGCAGTGGGTTGGACGCCGGGGCCTACGAGCAGTACTTC.

Notes on this clone: Other nucleotide sequences from this sample produce the same CDR3. The V and J genes are TRBV18 and TRBJ2-7; 7 positions match TRBD1. Germline V CDR1 and CDR2: KGHSH, LQKENI. The CDR3 covers 14 residues. J was trimmed by 2 bases and V by 1 base; bases with no gene match: 2. CDR3 sequence reads: CASSPRDSTYEQYF. The CDR3 nucleotides read TGTGCCAGCTCACCACGGGACAGTACCTACGAGCAGTACTTC.

The CDR3 DNA is TGTGCCAGTAAACAGGGTGGCACAGATACGCAGTATTTT. Its translation: CASKQGGTDTQYF. J is TRBJ2-3 and V is TRBV19, with a tentative D call TRBD1 (6 bases). The V gene lost 7 bases and the J gene lost 1 base, with 9 bases spanning the gap. CDR3 size: 13 residues. Germline-derived CDR1 and CDR2 are LNHDA and SQIVND (reference sequence).

Concerning this clone: Distinct nucleotide sequences in the sample also encode this CDR3. The rearrangement joins TRBV9 to TRBJ2-7; tentative D call: TRBD2 (5 bases). Trimming removed 2 bases at V and 1 base at J, with 10 bases between. The CDR3 sequence is 14 residues long. The V gene's germline CDR1 is SGDLS and CDR2 YYNGEE. CDR3 sequence (DNA): TGTGCCAGCAGCGTTACAAGCGGATCCTACGAGCAGTACTTC. Its translation is CASSVTSGSYEQYF.

A note on this clone: Other DNA variants within this sample encode the same CDR3. J is TRBJ2-1 and V is TRBV18, with D uncertain. Trimming removed 6 bases from V and 3 bases from J, with 12 bases in between. From germline, CDR1 is KGHSH and CDR2 LQKENI. This CDR3 has 14 residues. The CDR3: CASSPSVSYNEQFF. CDR3 bases: TGTGCCAGCTCGCCGTCGGTTAGCTACAATGAGCAGTTCTTC.

The rearrangement joins TRBV28 to TRBJ2-1; D gene ambiguous. CDR1 is MDHEN, CDR2 SYDVKM, per germline. This CDR3 spans 15 amino acids. Between the trimmed V and J ends, which lost 7 bases and 5 bases, there was a span of 18 bases. The CDR3 protein is CASTLRFIRDNEQFF. CDR3 nucleotides: TGTGCCAGCACCCTAAGGTTTATTCGGGACAATGAGCAGTTCTTC.

The V call is TRBV6-1, the J call TRBJ2-1; D remains unclear. Trimming took 7 bases from V and 9 from J, leaving 22 bases between them. CDR1 MNHNS and CDR2 SASEGT come from the germline V gene. This CDR3 has 15 residues. The CDR3 loop reads CASKQIVAAMSEQFF. The CDR3 nucleotides read TGTGCCAGCAAACAGATTGTCGCAGCAATGAGTGAGCAGTTCTTC.

This chain joins TRBV5-4 and TRBJ2-1; D is uncertain. The CDR3 extends over 15 amino acids. Trimming pared 4 bases from V and 0 bases from J, leaving 11 bases between. Germline loops: CDR1 SGHNT, CDR2 YYREEE (reference sequence). In DNA, the CDR3 is TGTGCCAGCAGCCCCTTACCTTTCTCCTACAATGAGCAGTTCTTC. Amino acids: CASSPLPFSYNEQFF. Full variable domain (remainder filled in from reference TRBV5-4 and TRBJ2-1): ETGVTQSPTHLIKTRGQQVTLRCSSQSGHNTVSWYQQALGQGPQFIFQYYREEENGRGNFPPRFSGLQFPNYSSELNVNALELDDSALYLCASSPLPFSYNEQFFGPGTRLTVL.

In its sample, this clone was seen once. This sequence joins TRBV7-8 and TRBJ2-3; 10 positions match TRBD2. The CDR3 sequence is 17 residues long. Trimming at V came to 5 bases and at J to 1 base, leaving 9 bases not matched to a gene. Germline-derived CDR1 and CDR2 are SGHVS and FQNEAQ. CDR3 coding DNA: TGTGCCAGCAGCCCAACCCGGACTAGCGGACGCACAGATACGCAGTATTTT. Translating it yields CASSPTRTSGRTDTQYF.

This chain joins TRBV5-6 and TRBJ1-1; unclear D gene. Trimming removed 0 bases at V and 2 bases at J, with 11 bases between. Germline-derived CDR1 and CDR2 are SGHDT and YYEEEE. The CDR3 extends over 15 amino acids. CDR3 in amino acids: CASSLGLQLNTEAFF. As DNA, the CDR3 is TGTGCCAGCAGCTTGGGTCTCCAGCTAAACACTGAAGCTTTCTTT.

The chain couples TRBV11-3 to TRBJ1-3, with 12 bases lining up with TRBD1. The germline CDR1 and CDR2 sequences are SGHNT and YENEEA. The CDR3 sequence is 19 residues long. Unmatched junction bases numbered 11, after V lost 5 bases and J lost 0 bases. The CDR3 DNA reads TGTGCCAGCAGCACACAACCGGGACAGGGGGCGAGCTCTGGAAACACCATATATTTT. Translation: CASSTQPGQGASSGNTIYF.

The chain links TRBV18 to TRBJ2-7; 9 bases line up with TRBD1. Germline CDR1 reads KGHSH; CDR2 reads LQKENI. This CDR3 region has 15 residues. Trimming cost V 3 bases and J 9 bases; bases outside gene matches: 12. CDR3 nucleotides: TGTGCCAGCTCACCTCCGGGACAGGGAACCCGCGGGCAGTACTTC. Translating it yields CASSPPGQGTRGQYF. The variable domain in full, completed from reference TRBV18 and TRBJ2-7, reads NAGVMQNPRHLVRRRGQEARLRCSPMKGHSHVYWYRQLPEEGLKFMVYLQKENIIDESGMPKERFSAEFPKEGPSILRIQQVVRGDSAAYFCASSPPGQGTRGQYFGPGTRLTVT.

V gene TRBV5-1 combines with J gene TRBJ1-1; D unclear. This CDR3 has 16 amino acids. Germline V gene sequence: CDR1 SGHRS, CDR2 YFSETQ. The V end was cut by 0 bases, the J end by 1 base, with 13 bases between. As DNA, the CDR3 is TGCGCCAGCAGCTTGGATCCGCGGCAAAGGAACACTGAAGCTTTCTTT. This translates into CASSLDPRQRNTEAFF. The full variable domain, completed using reference TRBV5-1 and TRBJ1-1, is KAGVTQTPRYLIKTRGQQVTLSCSPISGHRSVSWYQQTPGQGLQFLFEYFSETQRNKGNFPGRFSGRQFSNSRSEMNVSTLELGDSALYLCASSLDPRQRNTEAFFGQGTRLTVV.

Remarks on this clone: Different DNA sequences within this sample yield the same CDR3. The chain joins TRBV7-6 to TRBJ1-4; tentative D call: TRBD1 (6 bases). CDR1 is SGHVS, CDR2 FNYEAQ, per germline. V was pared by 1 base and J by 0 bases, with 9 bases between. This CDR3 region has 16 residues. Here the CDR3 reads CASSLGTAATNEKLFF. CDR3 coding DNA: TGTGCCAGCAGCTTAGGGACAGCTGCAACTAATGAAAAACTGTTTTTT.

This rearrangement joins TRBV5-1 to TRBJ1-3; D might be TRBD1 (6 bases). Trimming took off 6 bases at V and 1 base at J, with 11 bases between the two ends. Germline CDR1 and CDR2: SGHRS and YFSETQ. The CDR3 contains 14 residues. CDR3 bases: TGCGCCAGCAAAAAACAGGGATCTGGAAACACCATATATTTT. Encoded protein: CASKKQGSGNTIYF. Drawing the rest from reference TRBV5-1 and TRBJ1-3, the complete variable domain is KAGVTQTPRYLIKTRGQQVTLSCSPISGHRSVSWYQQTPGQGLQFLFEYFSETQRNKGNFPGRFSGRQFSNSRSEMNVSTLELGDSALYLCASKKQGSGNTIYFGEGSWLTVV.

The chain is built from TRBV28 and TRBJ1-1; the match to TRBD1 covers 9 bases. The CDR3 extends over 13 amino acids. Germline lookup yields CDR1 MDHEN and CDR2 SYDVKM. Trimming at V came to 10 bases and at J to 1 base, leaving 4 bases not matched to a gene. Here the CDR3 DNA reads TGTGCCACTTGGACAGGGGCGAACACTGAAGCTTTCTTT. Protein sequence: CATWTGANTEAFF.